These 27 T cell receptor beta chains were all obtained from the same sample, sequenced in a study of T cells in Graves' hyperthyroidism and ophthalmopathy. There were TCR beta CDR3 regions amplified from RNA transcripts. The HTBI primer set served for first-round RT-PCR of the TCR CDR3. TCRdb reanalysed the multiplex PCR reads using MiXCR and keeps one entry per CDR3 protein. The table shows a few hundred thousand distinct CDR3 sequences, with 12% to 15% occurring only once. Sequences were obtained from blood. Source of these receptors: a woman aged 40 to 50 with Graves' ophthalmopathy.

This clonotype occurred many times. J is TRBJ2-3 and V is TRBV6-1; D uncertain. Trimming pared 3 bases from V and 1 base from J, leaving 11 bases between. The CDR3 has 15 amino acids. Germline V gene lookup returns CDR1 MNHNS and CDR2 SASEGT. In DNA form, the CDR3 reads TGTGCCAGCAGTGAGAAGACTTACCGCACAGATACGCAGTATTTT. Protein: CASSEKTYRTDTQYF.

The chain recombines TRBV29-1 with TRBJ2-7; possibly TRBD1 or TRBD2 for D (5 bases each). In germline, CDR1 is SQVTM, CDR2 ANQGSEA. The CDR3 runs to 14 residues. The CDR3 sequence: CSAAWDPNPYEQYF. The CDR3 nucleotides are TGCAGTGCCGCATGGGACCCCAACCCCTACGAGCAGTACTTC.

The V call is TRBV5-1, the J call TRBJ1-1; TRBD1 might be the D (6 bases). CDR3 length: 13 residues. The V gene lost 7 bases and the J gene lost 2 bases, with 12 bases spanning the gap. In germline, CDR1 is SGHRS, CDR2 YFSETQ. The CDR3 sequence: CASRQDINTEAFF. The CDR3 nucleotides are TGCGCCAGCCGACAGGATATTAACACTGAAGCTTTCTTT.

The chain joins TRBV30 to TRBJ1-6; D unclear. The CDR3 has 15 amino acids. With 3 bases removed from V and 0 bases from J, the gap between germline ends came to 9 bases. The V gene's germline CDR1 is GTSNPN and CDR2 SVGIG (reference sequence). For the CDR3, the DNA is TGTGCCTGGAGGTCGGAGAGCTCCTATAATTCACCCCTCCACTTT. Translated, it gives CAWRSESSYNSPLHF.

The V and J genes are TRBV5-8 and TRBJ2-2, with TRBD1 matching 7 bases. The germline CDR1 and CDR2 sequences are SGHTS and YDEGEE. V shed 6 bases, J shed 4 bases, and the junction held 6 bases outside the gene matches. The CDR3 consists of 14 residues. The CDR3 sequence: CASIPGQSTGELFF. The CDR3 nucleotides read TGTGCCAGCATCCCGGGACAGTCCACCGGGGAGCTGTTTTTT. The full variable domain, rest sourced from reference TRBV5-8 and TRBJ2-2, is EAGVTQSPTHLIKTRGQQATLRCSPISGHTSVYWYQQALGLGLQFLLWYDEGEERNRGNFPPRFSGRQFPNYSSELNVNALELEDSALYLCASIPGQSTGELFFGEGSRLTVL.

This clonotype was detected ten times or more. The CDR3 DNA reads TGTGCCAGCAGCTTCAGCGGGGCGAGCTCCTACGAGCAGTACTTC. This sequence encodes CASSFSGASSYEQYF. V is TRBV7-2 and J is TRBJ2-7, with 7 bases identical to TRBD2. The CDR3 sequence is 15 residues long. With V trimmed by 3 bases and J by 0 bases, 5 bases remained unmatched. The germline V gene has CDR1 SGHTA and CDR2 FQGNSA.

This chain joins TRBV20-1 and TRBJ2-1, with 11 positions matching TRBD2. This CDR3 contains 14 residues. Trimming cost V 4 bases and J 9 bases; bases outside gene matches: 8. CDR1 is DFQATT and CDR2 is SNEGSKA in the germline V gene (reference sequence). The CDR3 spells CSAKGLAGGREQFF. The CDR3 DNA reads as TGCAGTGCTAAAGGCCTAGCGGGAGGCCGTGAGCAGTTCTTC.

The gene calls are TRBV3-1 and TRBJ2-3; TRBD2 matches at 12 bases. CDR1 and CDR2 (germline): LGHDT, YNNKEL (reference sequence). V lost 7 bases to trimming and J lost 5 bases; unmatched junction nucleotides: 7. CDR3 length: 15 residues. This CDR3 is CASTLAGGPLDTQYF. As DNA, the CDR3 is TGTGCCAGCACCCTAGCGGGAGGGCCTTTAGATACGCAGTATTTT.

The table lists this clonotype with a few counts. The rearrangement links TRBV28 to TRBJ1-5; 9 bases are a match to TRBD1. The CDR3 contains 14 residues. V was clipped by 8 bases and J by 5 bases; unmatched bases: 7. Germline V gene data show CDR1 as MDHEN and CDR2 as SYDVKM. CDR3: CASASGTGYQPQHF. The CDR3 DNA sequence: TGTGCCAGCGCTTCCGGGACAGGGTATCAGCCCCAGCATTTT.

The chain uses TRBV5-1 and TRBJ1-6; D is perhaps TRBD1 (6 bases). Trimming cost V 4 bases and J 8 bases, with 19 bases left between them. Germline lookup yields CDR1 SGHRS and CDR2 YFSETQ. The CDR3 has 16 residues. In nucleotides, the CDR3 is TGCGCCAGCAGCACCTATTTCGGGACAACTTATTCACCCCTCCACTTT. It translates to CASSTYFGTTYSPLHF. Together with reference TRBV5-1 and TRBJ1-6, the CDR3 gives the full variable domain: KAGVTQTPRYLIKTRGQQVTLSCSPISGHRSVSWYQQTPGQGLQFLFEYFSETQRNKGNFPGRFSGRQFSNSRSEMNVSTLELGDSALYLCASSTYFGTTYSPLHFGNGTRLTVT.

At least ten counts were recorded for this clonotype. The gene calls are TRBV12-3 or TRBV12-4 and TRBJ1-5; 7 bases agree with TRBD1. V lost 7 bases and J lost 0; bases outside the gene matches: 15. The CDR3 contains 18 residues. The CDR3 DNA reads TGTGCCAGCAATACGGGACAGCTAAACGACTATAGCAATCAGCCCCAGCATTTT. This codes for CASNTGQLNDYSNQPQHF.

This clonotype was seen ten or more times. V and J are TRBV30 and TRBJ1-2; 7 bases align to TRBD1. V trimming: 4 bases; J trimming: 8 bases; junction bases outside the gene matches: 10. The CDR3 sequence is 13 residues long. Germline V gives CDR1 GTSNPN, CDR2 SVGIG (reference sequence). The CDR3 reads CAWTLTGIDGYTF. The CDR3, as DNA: TGTGCCTGGACCTTGACAGGGATCGACGGCTACACCTTC.

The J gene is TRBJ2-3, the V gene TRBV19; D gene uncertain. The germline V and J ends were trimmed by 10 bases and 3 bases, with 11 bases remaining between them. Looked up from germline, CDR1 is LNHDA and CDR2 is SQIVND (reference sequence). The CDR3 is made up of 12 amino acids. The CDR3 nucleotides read TGTGCCACCCGAGGCACAACAGATACGCAGTATTTT. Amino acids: CATRGTTDTQYF. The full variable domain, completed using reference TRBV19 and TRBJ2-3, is DGGITQSPKYLFRKEGQNVTLSCEQNLNHDAMYWYRQDPGQGLRLIYYSQIVNDFQKGDIAEGYSVSREKKESFPLTVTSAQKNPTAFYLCATRGTTDTQYFGPGTRLTVL.

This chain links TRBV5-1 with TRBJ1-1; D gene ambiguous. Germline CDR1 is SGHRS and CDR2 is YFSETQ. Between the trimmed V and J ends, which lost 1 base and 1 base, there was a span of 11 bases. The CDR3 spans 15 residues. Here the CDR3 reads CASSLIPGTNTEAFF. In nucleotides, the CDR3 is TGCGCCAGCAGCTTGATTCCGGGTACGAACACTGAAGCTTTCTTT. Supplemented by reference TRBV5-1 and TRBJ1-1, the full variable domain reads KAGVTQTPRYLIKTRGQQVTLSCSPISGHRSVSWYQQTPGQGLQFLFEYFSETQRNKGNFPGRFSGRQFSNSRSEMNVSTLELGDSALYLCASSLIPGTNTEAFFGQGTRLTVV.

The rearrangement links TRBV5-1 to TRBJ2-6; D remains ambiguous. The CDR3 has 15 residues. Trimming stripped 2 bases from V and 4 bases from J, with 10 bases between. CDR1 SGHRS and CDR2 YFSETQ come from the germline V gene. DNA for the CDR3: TGCGCCAGCAGCTTCGGACCTGGGGGGGCCAACGTCCTGACTTTC. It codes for CASSFGPGGANVLTF.

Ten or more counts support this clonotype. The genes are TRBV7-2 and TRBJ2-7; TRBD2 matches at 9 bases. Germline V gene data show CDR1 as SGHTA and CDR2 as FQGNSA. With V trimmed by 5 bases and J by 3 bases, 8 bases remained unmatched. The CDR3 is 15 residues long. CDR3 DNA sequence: TGTGCCAGCAGCGCCTTAGCGGGGGCGGGCTACGAGCAGTACTTC. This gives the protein CASSALAGAGYEQYF.

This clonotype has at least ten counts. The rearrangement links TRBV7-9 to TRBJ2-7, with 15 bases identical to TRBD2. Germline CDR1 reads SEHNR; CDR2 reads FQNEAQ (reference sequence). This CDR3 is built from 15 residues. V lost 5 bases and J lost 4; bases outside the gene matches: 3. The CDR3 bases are TGTGCCAGCAGCGTCGGGACTAGCGGGAGGTACGAGCAGTACTTC. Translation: CASSVGTSGRYEQYF.

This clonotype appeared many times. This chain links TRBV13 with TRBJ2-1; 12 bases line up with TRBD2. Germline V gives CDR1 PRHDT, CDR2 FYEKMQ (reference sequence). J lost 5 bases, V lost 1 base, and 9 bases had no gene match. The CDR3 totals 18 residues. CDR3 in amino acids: CASSLERLAGGQDNEQFF. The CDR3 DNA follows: TGTGCCAGCAGCTTAGAACGGCTAGCGGGGGGGCAGGACAATGAGCAGTTCTTC.

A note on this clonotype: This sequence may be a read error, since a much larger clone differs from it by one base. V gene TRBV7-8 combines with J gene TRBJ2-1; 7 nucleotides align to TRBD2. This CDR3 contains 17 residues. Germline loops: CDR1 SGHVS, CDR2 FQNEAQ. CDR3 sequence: CASSLLLRRTSRNGQFF. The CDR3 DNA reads TGTGCCAGCAGCCTACTCCTCCGACGGACTAGTCGGAATGGGCAGTTCTTC.

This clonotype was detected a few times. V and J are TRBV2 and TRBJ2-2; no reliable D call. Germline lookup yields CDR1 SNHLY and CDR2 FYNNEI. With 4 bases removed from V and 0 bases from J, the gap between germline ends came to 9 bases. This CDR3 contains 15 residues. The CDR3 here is CASSALPPNTGELFF. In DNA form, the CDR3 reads TGTGCCAGCAGTGCCCTCCCCCCGAACACCGGGGAGCTGTTTTTT.

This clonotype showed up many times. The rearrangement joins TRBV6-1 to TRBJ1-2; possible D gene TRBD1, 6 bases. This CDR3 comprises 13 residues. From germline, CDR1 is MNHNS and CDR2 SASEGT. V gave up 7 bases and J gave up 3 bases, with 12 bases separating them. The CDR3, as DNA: TGTGCCAGCACCGGGAGGGGGTACTATGGCTACACCTTC. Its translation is CASTGRGYYGYTF.

CDR3 sequence reads: CAWTPYFAEFYGYTF. The DNA for the CDR3 is TGTGCCTGGACCCCTTACTTCGCCGAATTCTATGGCTACACCTTC. The V and J genes are TRBV30 and TRBJ1-2, with D unclear. V was clipped by 4 bases and J by 4 bases, with 19 bases between them. The germline V gene encodes CDR1 GTSNPN and CDR2 SVGIG (reference sequence). This CDR3 comprises 15 residues.

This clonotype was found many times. The CDR3 here is CASSVDRGTYNEQFF. The CDR3 DNA reads as TGCGCCAGCAGTGTCGACAGGGGAACCTACAATGAGCAGTTCTTC. The J gene is TRBJ2-1, the V gene TRBV10-1, with TRBD1 matching 8 bases. CDR1 is WNHNN, CDR2 SYGVQD, per germline (reference sequence). V lost 4 bases and J lost 2; bases outside the gene matches: 4. This CDR3 is built from 15 residues.

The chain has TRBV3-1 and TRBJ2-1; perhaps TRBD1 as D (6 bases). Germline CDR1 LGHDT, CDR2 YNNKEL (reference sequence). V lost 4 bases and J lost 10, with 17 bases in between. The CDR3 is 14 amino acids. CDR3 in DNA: TGTGCCAGCAGCCCGGTGGGGGCGGACATCGAGCAGTTCTTC. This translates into CASSPVGADIEQFF.

The CDR3 DNA reads TGTGCCAGCAGTCCCTTAACAGGGGACCAGCCCCAGCATTTT. It specifies CASSPLTGDQPQHF. The chain carries TRBV28 and TRBJ1-5; 7 bases are a match to TRBD1. Germline loops: CDR1 MDHEN, CDR2 SYDVKM. The V and J ends lost 5 bases and 7 bases, in that order; junction bases with no gene match: 8. This CDR3 region has 14 residues.

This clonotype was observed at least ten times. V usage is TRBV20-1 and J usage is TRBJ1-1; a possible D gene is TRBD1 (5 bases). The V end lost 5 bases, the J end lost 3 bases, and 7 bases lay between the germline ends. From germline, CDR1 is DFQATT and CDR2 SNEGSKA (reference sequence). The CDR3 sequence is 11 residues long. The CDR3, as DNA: TGCAGTGCTGGGGGGGACACTGAAGCTTTCTTT. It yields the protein CSAGGDTEAFF.

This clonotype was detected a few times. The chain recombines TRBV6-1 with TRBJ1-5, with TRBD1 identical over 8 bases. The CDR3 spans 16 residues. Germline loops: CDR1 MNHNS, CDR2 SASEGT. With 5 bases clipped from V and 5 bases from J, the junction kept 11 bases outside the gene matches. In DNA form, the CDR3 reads TGTGCCAGCAGTTTAAACCCCGACAGGGGAGATCAGCCCCAGCATTTT. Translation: CASSLNPDRGDQPQHF.